This T cell receptor beta chain was identified during a study of human T cells and chemical hapten exposure. This clonotype has more than one count but fewer than ten. The CDR3 runs to 15 residues. The ends were cut back, 6 bases at V and 1 base at J, with 17 bases in the middle. Per germline, CDR1 DFQATT and CDR2 SNEGSKA (reference sequence). TCRdb re-analysed the RACE reads in MiXCR, keeping a single row per CDR3 protein. The table shows around 120,000 distinct CDR3 sequences, with roughly 13% occurring only once. Time point in this sample: pre-sensitization, week 0. The treatment denotes: therapeutic diphenylcyclopropenone sensitization with weekly scalp DPC.

The TCR sequence derives from a woman younger than 30 with alopecia areata. Some clones in this sample may be carry-over from other donors' samples. The chain is built from TRBV20-1 and TRBJ2-3, with D tentatively TRBD1 (6 bases). The input for sequencing was whole blood, taken in connection with sensitization to the hapten diphenylcyclopropenone (DPC). The CDR3 DNA reads TGCAGTGCGAACCTCAGGGGTGCTGGCACAGATACGCAGTATTTT. Protein product: CSANLRGAGTDTQYF.